The 30 T cell receptor beta chains in this list originate from one sample, sequenced in a study of T-cell reconstitution after alpha-beta-depleted transplantation in children. The authors prepared the TCRbeta library with unique molecular identifiers. From the PCR reads, TCRdb called clonotypes with MiXCR, one entry per CDR3 protein. The sample shows some 600,000 distinct CDR3 sequences, around 16% of them seen only once. The sample consisted of PBMCs from the stem cell graft donor, taken from the stem cell graft. These receptors were taken from a human donor who donated a stem cell graft to a child with acute myeloid leukemia.

This clonotype has at least ten counts. The chain combines TRBV15 with TRBJ1-6; D gene ambiguous. This CDR3 spans 14 amino acids. Trimming stripped 3 bases from V and 10 bases from J, with 13 bases between. Germline CDR1 is LNHNV and CDR2 is YYDKDF (reference sequence). CDR3 protein: CATSRTFLRSPLHF. The CDR3 DNA is TGTGCCACCAGCAGGACTTTCCTTAGGTCACCCCTCCACTTT.

V usage is TRBV12-3 or TRBV12-4 and J usage is TRBJ1-1; D perhaps matches TRBD1 (5 bases). V was shortened by 8 bases and J by 5 bases, with 15 bases between the two germline ends. The CDR3 covers 13 residues. This CDR3 is CASVWGSGTEAFF. CDR3 coding DNA: TGTGCCAGCGTGTGGGGGAGCGGGACTGAAGCTTTCTTT.

V is TRBV18 and J is TRBJ2-5; 8 bases are a match to TRBD1. Germline-derived CDR1 and CDR2 are KGHSH and LQKENI. V dropped 5 bases and J dropped 1; count of bases not matched to a gene: 9. The CDR3 covers 16 residues. In DNA form, the CDR3 reads TGTGCCAGCTCATCAAGGACAGGGAGCCTCCAAGAGACCCAGTACTTC. It is translated as CASSSRTGSLQETQYF.

In nucleotides, the CDR3 is TGTGCCAGCAACCCGGGGGGAGATACGCAGTATTTT. Protein sequence: CASNPGGDTQYF. The rearrangement joins TRBV6-6 to TRBJ2-3; TRBD2 agrees at 7 bases. This CDR3 has 12 residues. V was pared by 7 bases and J by 5 bases, with 3 bases of the junction left unmatched. Germline CDR1 MNHNY, CDR2 SVGAGI (reference sequence).

The chain links TRBV13 to TRBJ1-2; 9 bases line up with TRBD1. Unmatched junction bases numbered 11, after V lost 10 bases and J lost 8 bases. Germline V lookup: CDR1 PRHDT, CDR2 FYEKMQ (reference sequence). CDR3 length: 13 residues. The CDR3 reads CATLRDRAEGYTF. CDR3 coding DNA: TGTGCCACCCTCCGGGACAGGGCGGAAGGCTACACCTTC.

At least ten counts were recorded for this clonotype. The genes are TRBV20-1 and TRBJ2-5, with D possibly matching TRBD2 (6 bases). Deletions cut 3 bases from V and 6 bases from J, with 17 bases between. There are 14 residues in the CDR3. The germline V gene encodes CDR1 DFQATT and CDR2 SNEGSKA (reference sequence). The CDR3 here is CSASLSSGAKTQYF. In DNA, the CDR3 is TGCAGTGCTAGTCTCAGTAGCGGTGCAAAGACCCAGTACTTC.

This clonotype was detected many times. The chain joins TRBV12-3 or TRBV12-4 to TRBJ1-6; D not certain. Trimming cost V 3 bases and J 6 bases, with 9 bases left between them. This CDR3 has 14 amino acids. The CDR3 bases are TGTGCCAGCAGTTTGAAGGGCATTAATTCACCCCTCCACTTT. Translating it yields CASSLKGINSPLHF.

This clonotype was seen many times. J is TRBJ2-2 and V is TRBV29-1, with TRBD1 matching over 9 bases. V gave up 0 bases and J gave up 5 bases; unmatched junction bases: 13. Germline V gene sequence: CDR1 SQVTM, CDR2 ANQGSEA. This CDR3 has 18 residues. This CDR3 is CSVEDKETGGMGTGELFF. The CDR3 nucleotides are TGCAGCGTTGAAGATAAGGAGACAGGGGGAATGGGTACCGGGGAGCTGTTTTTT.

In this sample, this clonotype turned up many times. The V call is TRBV20-1, the J call TRBJ2-7, with 10 nucleotides matching TRBD2. The CDR3 covers 12 residues. Unmatched junction bases numbered 2, after V lost 6 bases and J lost 3 bases. Germline CDR1 reads DFQATT; CDR2 reads SNEGSKA (reference sequence). Here the CDR3 reads CSALAGLYEQYF. CDR3 nucleotides: TGCAGTGCACTAGCGGGGCTCTACGAGCAGTACTTC.

Regarding this clonotype: The junction departs from the called germline gene at one end, perhaps through a read error. The genes are TRBV20-1 and TRBJ2-5, with TRBD2 matching over 9 bases. Per germline, CDR1 DFQATT and CDR2 SNEGSKA (reference sequence). This CDR3 is 17 amino acids long. Here the CDR3 reads CCARDPRAGGLQETQYF. CDR3 DNA: TGCTGTGCTAGAGATCCTAGGGCGGGGGGGTTGCAAGAGACCCAGTACTTC.

V gene TRBV29-1 combines with J gene TRBJ1-4, with D possibly TRBD1 on 5 matching bases. V was pared by 3 bases and J by 8 bases, with 19 bases between. The CDR3 contains 15 residues. The germline V gene encodes CDR1 SQVTM and CDR2 ANQGSEA. The CDR3 region is CSVDSPGRGSEKLFF. DNA of the CDR3: TGCAGCGTTGATAGTCCCGGGAGGGGTTCAGAAAAACTGTTTTTT.

This clonotype was observed at least ten times. The rearrangement joins TRBV20-1 to TRBJ1-5; D call uncertain. The CDR3 length is 15 residues. Deletions cut 4 bases from V and 1 base from J, with 14 bases between. Germline CDR1 DFQATT, CDR2 SNEGSKA (reference sequence). The CDR3 here is CSANPQRWSNQPQHF. CDR3 bases: TGCAGTGCTAACCCTCAGAGGTGGAGCAATCAGCCCCAGCATTTT.

V usage is TRBV12-3 or TRBV12-4 and J usage is TRBJ1-1; weak D call: TRBD1 (5 bases). The CDR3 sequence is 13 residues long. Trimming removed 3 bases at V and 3 bases at J, with 8 bases between. The chain's CDR3 is CASSLLQDTEAFF. The CDR3 DNA follows: TGTGCCAGCAGTTTGTTACAGGACACTGAAGCTTTCTTT.

The count of this clonotype is one. The V call is TRBV2, the J call TRBJ2-7; D is unclear. This CDR3 is 15 amino acids long. V was shortened by 5 bases and J by 1 base, with 15 bases between the two germline ends. Germline V CDR1 and CDR2: SNHLY, FYNNEI. Here the CDR3 reads CASSPQVKPSYEQYF. CDR3 sequence (DNA): TGTGCCAGCAGTCCTCAGGTTAAGCCGTCCTACGAGCAGTACTTC.

The rearrangement uses TRBV20-1 and TRBJ1-2, with D perhaps matching TRBD1 (6 bases). The CDR3 spans 13 residues. Deletions cut 4 bases from V and 4 bases from J, with 13 bases between. Per the germline V gene, CDR1 is DFQATT and CDR2 is SNEGSKA (reference sequence). The CDR3 region is CSATPDRIYGYTF. As DNA, the CDR3 is TGCAGTGCTACCCCAGACAGGATCTATGGCTACACCTTC.

This clonotype was detected only a few times. CDR3 bases: TGTGCGGGAGAAGGCGGGGAGCTGTTTTTT. Protein: CAGEGGELFF. This chain connects TRBV7-9 to TRBJ2-2, with D possibly being TRBD2 (5 bases). Germline assignment: CDR1 SEHNR and CDR2 FQNEAQ (reference sequence). The CDR3 has 10 residues.

This clonotype was seen repeatedly, ten times or more. This chain joins TRBV15 and TRBJ2-5; D is undetermined. Germline CDR1 and CDR2: LNHNV and YYDKDF (reference sequence). The germline V and J ends were trimmed by 4 bases and 6 bases, with 9 bases remaining between them. The CDR3 is made up of 12 amino acids. In nucleotides, the CDR3 is TGTGCCACCAGCAACCTCCTGAAGACCCAGTACTTC. Translation: CATSNLLKTQYF.

This clonotype was found a few times. CDR3 amino acids: CAWSERDKPQHF. Here the CDR3 DNA reads TGTGCCTGGAGCGAGAGAGATAAGCCCCAGCATTTT. The chain links TRBV30 to TRBJ1-5, with D unclear. Germline-derived CDR1 and CDR2 are GTSNPN and SVGIG (reference sequence). The CDR3 is made up of 12 amino acids. With 3 bases removed from V and 8 bases from J, the gap between germline ends came to 11 bases. Combining the CDR3 with reference TRBV30 and TRBJ1-5 gives the whole variable domain SQTIHQWPATLVQPVGSPLSLECTVEGTSNPNLYWYRQAAGRGLQLLFYSVGIGQISSEVPQNLSASRPQDRQFILSSKKLLLSDSGFYLCAWSERDKPQHFGDGTRLSIL.

This clonotype was seen a handful of times. This chain uses TRBV20-1 with TRBJ2-5; the D gene could be TRBD1 or TRBD2 (6 bases each). V was trimmed by 6 bases and J by 5 bases, leaving 13 bases between them. The germline gives CDR1 DFQATT, CDR2 SNEGSKA (reference sequence). This CDR3 comprises 12 residues. This CDR3 reads CSARRGDETQYF. For the CDR3, the DNA is TGCAGTGCCCGGAGGGGGGATGAGACCCAGTACTTC.

This clonotype showed up just a few times. The chain couples TRBV20-1 to TRBJ1-2; tentatively, D is TRBD1 (5 bases). Germline assignment: CDR1 DFQATT and CDR2 SNEGSKA (reference sequence). V was trimmed by 5 bases and J by 5 bases, leaving 18 bases between them. This CDR3 contains 14 residues. In DNA form, the CDR3 reads TGCAGTGCTGCACCGGGACTTCAAGGGTATGGCTACACCTTC. This sequence encodes CSAAPGLQGYGYTF.

This clonotype was detected a few times. The chain recombines TRBV7-8 with TRBJ2-7, with 11 positions matching TRBD1. The CDR3 is 20 residues long. Per the germline V gene, CDR1 is SGHVS and CDR2 is FQNEAQ. The V and J ends lost 4 bases and 4 bases, in that order; junction bases with no gene match: 21. The CDR3 region is CASSSGSISGQGGPFYEQYF. CDR3 bases: TGTGCCAGCAGCTCGGGCTCGATATCGGGACAGGGGGGCCCATTTTACGAGCAGTACTTC.

Only a few counts were recorded for this clonotype. The CDR3 loop is CASRMGGTDTQYF. The CDR3 region has the DNA TGTGCCAGCAGGATGGGGGGCACAGATACGCAGTATTTT. The chain carries TRBV6-1 and TRBJ2-3; D possibly uses TRBD1 or TRBD2 (5 bases each). Germline V gene data show CDR1 as MNHNS and CDR2 as SASEGT. The germline V and J ends were trimmed by 6 bases and 1 base, with 8 bases remaining between them. The CDR3 totals 13 residues.

This clonotype was counted at least ten times. The rearrangement uses TRBV20-1 and TRBJ2-3; perhaps TRBD2 as D (6 bases). CDR3 length equals 15 residues. The V end was cut by 0 bases, the J end by 3 bases, with 13 bases between. In germline, CDR1 is DFQATT, CDR2 SNEGSKA (reference sequence). The CDR3 region is CSARDPAGSTDTQYF. CDR3 nucleotide sequence: TGCAGTGCTAGAGATCCGGCGGGGTCAACAGATACGCAGTATTTT.

This clonotype appeared many times. The chain is built from TRBV9 and TRBJ2-3; TRBD2 matches at 9 bases. In germline, CDR1 is SGDLS, CDR2 YYNGEE. The length of the CDR3 is 16 residues. The trim removed 0 bases at V and 5 bases at J, leaving 7 bases unmatched. As DNA, the CDR3 is TGTGCCAGCAGCGTAGTAGGCGGGGGGGCCGGAGATACGCAGTATTTT. As protein: CASSVVGGGAGDTQYF. Complete variable domain (other parts from reference TRBV9 and TRBJ2-3): DSGVTQTPKHLITATGQRVTLRCSPRSGDLSVYWYQQSLDQGLQFLIQYYNGEERAKGNILERFSAQQFPDLHSELNLSSLELGDSALYFCASSVVGGGAGDTQYFGPGTRLTVL.

This clonotype was observed many times. The chain recombines TRBV5-6 with TRBJ2-1, with D hard to call. There are 12 residues in the CDR3. Germline assignment: CDR1 SGHDT and CDR2 YYEEEE. V lost 0 bases, J lost 9 bases, and 7 bases lay in between. The CDR3 DNA follows: TGTGCCAGCAGCTTGGCGGTTAGTGAGCAGTTCTTC. Translating it yields CASSLAVSEQFF.

This clonotype was recorded at least ten times. The chain recombines TRBV5-1 with TRBJ2-7; perhaps TRBD2 as D (5 bases). V lost 8 bases to trimming and J lost 1 base, with 13 bases between them. The CDR3 has 13 residues. CDR1 is SGHRS and CDR2 is YFSETQ in the germline V gene. The CDR3 sequence: CASALGDSYEQYV. DNA of the CDR3: TGCGCCAGTGCTCTCGGGGATTCCTACGAGCAGTACGTC.

In its sample, this clonotype was seen many times. The chain uses TRBV27 and TRBJ2-7, with TRBD2 as a possible D gene (7 bases). Trimming removed 4 bases at V and 2 bases at J, with 18 bases between. This CDR3 contains 16 residues. CDR1 is MNHEY and CDR2 is SMNVEV in the germline V gene (reference sequence). The CDR3 sequence is CASSSGVRGAPYEQYF. CDR3 nucleotide sequence: TGTGCCAGCAGTTCAGGCGTACGGGGGGCGCCCTACGAGCAGTACTTC.

In this sample, this clonotype turned up many times. This rearrangement joins TRBV20-1 to TRBJ1-2, with 7 bases lining up with TRBD1. CDR3 length: 14 residues. V lost 0 bases to trimming and J lost 7 bases; unmatched junction nucleotides: 8. Germline CDR1 and CDR2: DFQATT and SNEGSKA (reference sequence). The CDR3 reads CSARDGTAAGGYTF. Written as DNA, the CDR3 is TGCAGTGCTAGAGATGGGACAGCGGCTGGTGGCTACACCTTC.

The CDR3 is CASSLRENLEAFF. CDR3 nucleotide sequence: TGTGCCAGCAGCTTACGCGAGAATTTGGAAGCTTTCTTT. V usage is TRBV7-2 and J usage is TRBJ1-1; D is uncertain. The germline V gene has CDR1 SGHTA and CDR2 FQGNSA. Trimming left V 2 bases short and J 8 bases short, with 12 bases between. The CDR3 extends over 13 amino acids.

The J gene is TRBJ2-7, the V gene TRBV7-2, with D uncertain. Germline V gives CDR1 SGHTA, CDR2 FQGNSA. Trimming left V 3 bases short and J 7 bases short, with 10 bases between. This CDR3 region has 12 residues. This CDR3 reads CASSFGSGEQYV. The CDR3 coding sequence is TGTGCCAGCAGCTTCGGCAGTGGAGAGCAGTACGTC.